This T cell receptor beta chain was identified during a study of identical twins. Study results and limitations: Models underestimated TCR alpha sharing (out-of-frame) in monozygotic twins.

CDR1 is SGHDN and CDR2 is FVKESK in the germline V gene. V trimming: 0 bases; J trimming: 5 bases; junction bases outside the gene matches: 9. The CDR3 runs 16 residues. Each cDNA held unique molecular identifiers, and template switching gave it a universal primer site. TCRdb redid the calling of the 5' RACE reads with MiXCR, one entry per CDR3 protein. The sample lists 400,000 to 600,000 distinct CDR3 sequences; under 25% were seen once. In the case of this clonotype: Antigen specificity is unknown.

These same records also appear under a second study, on yellow fever vaccine responses in identical twins.

The rearrangement uses TRBV14 and TRBJ2-7; 8 bases match TRBD2. This clonotype originated in a woman aged 18-29 years in good health. Sequencing was carried out using CD4+ T cells sorted from blood. Written as DNA, the CDR3 is TGTGCCAGCAGCCAAGATTGGAGCGGGAGATACCACGAGCAGTACTTC. It codes for CASSQDWSGRYHEQYF.